Presented here are 27 T cell receptor beta chains from one specimen sequenced in a study of cytomegalovirus exposure and HLA in healthy donors. With 60 Vbeta and 13 Jbeta primers, the PCR was carried out. Method: immunoSEQ multiplex PCR; TCRdb's copy keeps in-frame clones and lacks some. The sample has 150,000 to 200,000 clones, around 65% seen once. The sequenced material came from PBMCs. These receptors originate from a woman aged 40 to 49 in good health and CMV-seropositive.

There are a few counts of this clone. The chain joins TRBV6-5 to TRBJ1-4; D is possibly TRBD1 (6 bases). V was cut by 6 bases and J by 5 bases, with 10 bases left in between. CDR3 length: 13 residues. Germline V CDR1 and CDR2: MNHEY, SVGAGI. CDR3 residues: CASRGTLNEKLFF. The CDR3 DNA is TGTGCCAGCAGAGGGACACTGAATGAAAAACTGTTTTTT.

This chain links TRBV27 with TRBJ2-7, with D perhaps TRBD2 (5 bases). Trimming took off 5 bases at V and 3 bases at J, with 11 bases between the two ends. Germline V gives CDR1 MNHEY, CDR2 SMNVEV (reference sequence). The CDR3 extends over 13 amino acids. The CDR3 region is CASSPRGGYEQYF. The CDR3 nucleotides read TGTGCCAGCAGTCCCCGGGGTGGCTACGAGCAGTACTTC.

This chain links TRBV18 with TRBJ1-1, with TRBD1 matching 7 bases. Losses at the gene ends were 3 bases for V and 3 bases for J; bases not matched to a gene: 7. Germline CDR1 reads KGHSH; CDR2 reads LQKENI. This CDR3 spans 15 amino acids. CDR3 residues: CASSPRDRAYTEAFF. The CDR3 DNA reads TGTGCCAGCTCACCGAGGGACAGAGCTTACACTGAAGCTTTCTTT.

This chain uses TRBV10-2 with TRBJ1-2; D is unclear. Germline CDR1 reads WSHSY; CDR2 reads SAAADI. CDR3 length: 13 residues. Trimming took 0 bases from V and 6 from J, leaving 8 bases between them. Here the CDR3 reads CASSESVRDGYTF. Written as DNA, the CDR3 is TGCGCCAGCAGTGAGTCGGTGCGGGATGGCTACACCTTC.

The chain links TRBV2 to TRBJ2-1; unclear D gene. CDR3 size: 11 residues. V lost 4 bases and J 7 bases, leaving 5 bases between the germline ends. Germline V gene data show CDR1 as SNHLY and CDR2 as FYNNEI. This chain's CDR3 is CASSAQNEQFF. In DNA, the CDR3 is TGTGCCAGCAGTGCCCAAAATGAGCAGTTCTTC. Full variable domain (rest looked up from reference TRBV2 and TRBJ2-1): EPEVTQTPSHQVTQMGQEVILRCVPISNHLYFYWYRQILGQKVEFLVSFYNNEISEKSEIFDDQFSVERPDGSNFTLKIRSTKLEDSAMYFCASSAQNEQFFGPGTRLTVL.

This clone has a single count. This rearrangement joins TRBV11-2 to TRBJ1-5; the match to TRBD1 covers 10 bases. The V gene's germline CDR1 is SGHAT and CDR2 FQNNGV. CDR3 length: 17 amino acids. Trimming cost V 5 bases and J 3 bases; bases outside gene matches: 10. CDR3 nucleotides: TGTGCCAGCAGCGTTGGCGTGACAGGGGGCCCCAATCAGCCCCAGCATTTT. This translates into CASSVGVTGGPNQPQHF.

The chain combines TRBV29-1 with TRBJ2-7; 9 nucleotides match TRBD1. Germline V gene data show CDR1 as SQVTM and CDR2 as ANQGSEA. Unmatched junction bases numbered 17, after V lost 4 bases and J lost 4 bases. The CDR3 sequence is 17 residues long. The CDR3 here is CSVAPFYWTGENYEQYF. The CDR3 coding sequence is TGCAGCGTTGCCCCTTTTTACTGGACAGGGGAAAATTACGAGCAGTACTTC.

This chain uses TRBV13 with TRBJ2-6; 7 bases agree with TRBD1. Per germline, CDR1 PRHDT and CDR2 FYEKMQ (reference sequence). After removal of 5 bases from V and 2 bases from J, the junction contained 6 bases not matched to a gene. The CDR3 runs 16 residues. The CDR3 nucleotides read TGTGCCAGCAGCGAGATAGGGGGCCCTGGGGCCAACGTCCTGACTTTC. Translating it yields CASSEIGGPGANVLTF.

This clone was detected only once. The V gene is TRBV6-1, the J gene TRBJ2-3; 9 positions match TRBD2. J was trimmed by 0 bases and V by 6 bases; bases with no gene match: 7. The CDR3 is 16 residues long. Germline V CDR1 and CDR2: MNHNS, SASEGT. The CDR3 DNA reads TGTGCCAGCAGAGAAACAGCGGGAGGTAGCACAGATACGCAGTATTTT. This codes for CASRETAGGSTDTQYF.

This chain links TRBV28 with TRBJ2-7; D may be TRBD2 (6 bases). The CDR3 is 15 amino acids. Looked up from germline, CDR1 is MDHEN and CDR2 is SYDVKM. V was shortened by 8 bases and J by 3 bases, with 20 bases between the two germline ends. CDR3 nucleotide sequence: TGTGCCAGCGCTAAAGAGGGGAGACTAGTCTACGAGCAGTACTTC. It is translated as CASAKEGRLVYEQYF.

This clone has more than one count but fewer than ten. This chain joins TRBV14 and TRBJ1-5; possibly TRBD1 for D (6 bases). The germline CDR1 and CDR2 sequences are SGHDN and FVKESK. The CDR3 has 14 amino acids. V lost 5 bases to trimming and J lost 5 bases, with 13 bases between them. CDR3 residues: CASSWTVYDQPQHF. The DNA for the CDR3 is TGTGCCAGCAGCTGGACAGTTTATGATCAGCCCCAGCATTTT.

The V gene is TRBV7-3, the J gene TRBJ1-1, with a weak D call TRBD1 (6 bases). V was cut by 2 bases and J by 5 bases, with 12 bases left in between. The CDR3 consists of 14 residues. Germline V gene lookup returns CDR1 SGHTA and CDR2 FQGTGA. CDR3 protein: CASSLWRGATEAFF. CDR3 nucleotide sequence: TGTGCCAGCAGCTTATGGCGGGGGGCGACTGAAGCTTTCTTT.

CDR3 amino acids: CASSQGGGGFSYGYTF. In DNA form, the CDR3 reads TGCGCCAGCAGCCAAGGAGGGGGGGGGTTTAGCTATGGCTACACCTTC. The chain carries TRBV4-3 and TRBJ1-2; a possible D gene is TRBD1 (6 bases). Trimming removed 1 base at V and 4 bases at J, with 16 bases between. Germline V gives CDR1 LGHNA, CDR2 YSLEER. This CDR3 contains 16 residues.

This clone came up once. V and J are TRBV6-5 and TRBJ1-6; no reliable D call. The CDR3 contains 15 residues. CDR1 and CDR2 (germline): MNHEY, SVGAGI. V was shortened by 2 bases and J by 5 bases, with 10 bases between the two germline ends. The CDR3 DNA follows: TGTGCCAGCAGTTACGCGGCCGGGAATAATTCACCCCTCCACTTT. Amino acid sequence: CASSYAAGNNSPLHF.

The chain couples TRBV19 to TRBJ2-3, with 8 bases that match TRBD1. Germline trimming cut 4 bases from V and 4 bases from J; bases unmatched to any gene: 4. Germline V gene data show CDR1 as LNHDA and CDR2 as SQIVND (reference sequence). This CDR3 has 14 residues. CDR3 loop: CASSRTGRADTQYF. The CDR3 bases are TGTGCCAGTAGTAGGACAGGGCGGGCAGATACGCAGTATTTT.

The gene calls are TRBV18 and TRBJ1-1; 10 positions agree with TRBD1. This CDR3 comprises 14 residues. Germline loops: CDR1 KGHSH, CDR2 LQKENI. V dropped 5 bases and J dropped 11; count of bases not matched to a gene: 11. This chain's CDR3 is CASSRGTGVEDAFF. The CDR3 DNA reads as TGTGCCAGCTCAAGAGGGACAGGGGTGGAGGACGCTTTCTTT.

This rearrangement joins TRBV7-2 to TRBJ1-1; 7 bases agree with TRBD1. Unmatched junction bases numbered 5, after V lost 1 base and J lost 6 bases. CDR1 SGHTA and CDR2 FQGNSA come from the germline V gene. This CDR3 is built from 14 residues. The CDR3 nucleotides read TGTGCCAGCAGCTTAGGGTTAGGGGGCGCTGAAGCTTTCTTT. It specifies CASSLGLGGAEAFF.

This chain uses TRBV19 with TRBJ1-1; TRBD1 agrees at 10 bases. The length of the CDR3 is 15 residues. Trimming took 4 bases from V and 5 from J; bases not matched to a gene: 7. Germline CDR1 reads LNHDA; CDR2 reads SQIVND (reference sequence). CDR3 DNA sequence: TGTGCCAGTAGTAACAGGACAGGGGGGAGAACTGAAGCTTTCTTT. This codes for CASSNRTGGRTEAFF.

The V and J genes are TRBV6-5 and TRBJ1-4; D possibly corresponds to TRBD1 (6 bases). CDR3 length: 15 residues. The V end lost 6 bases, the J end lost 5 bases, and 16 bases lay between the germline ends. The germline V gene has CDR1 MNHEY and CDR2 SVGAGI. This chain's CDR3 is CASSSTGLGNEKLFF. The CDR3 DNA sequence: TGTGCCAGCAGCTCAACAGGGCTGGGGAATGAAAAACTGTTTTTT.

This clone has more than one count but fewer than ten. V is TRBV7-9 and J is TRBJ2-7, with 9 bases identical to TRBD1. The V gene's germline CDR1 is SEHNR and CDR2 FQNEAQ (reference sequence). The V and J ends lost 5 bases and 5 bases, in that order; junction bases with no gene match: 13. This CDR3 contains 16 residues. The chain's CDR3 is CASSATFHRGHNEQYF. CDR3 sequence (DNA): TGTGCCAGCAGCGCAACCTTTCACAGGGGGCATAACGAGCAGTACTTC.

This clone was detected once. The J gene is TRBJ2-6, the V gene TRBV29-1; 8 bases line up with TRBD2. The ends lost 5 bases at V and 4 bases at J; junction bases unmatched: 7. The CDR3 covers 15 residues. Germline lookup yields CDR1 SQVTM and CDR2 ANQGSEA. DNA for the CDR3: TGCAGCGTTACTAGCGGACGATCAGGGGCCAACGTCCTGACTTTC. This codes for CSVTSGRSGANVLTF.

This chain joins TRBV4-1 and TRBJ1-5; D is unclear. The CDR3 is 15 residues long. Germline values: CDR1 MGHRA, CDR2 YSYEKL. The V end was cut by 0 bases, the J end by 2 bases, with 8 bases between. CDR3 sequence reads: CASSQDPGGNQPQHF. The DNA for the CDR3 is TGCGCCAGCAGCCAAGATCCGGGTGGCAATCAGCCCCAGCATTTT.

The chain uses TRBV7-2 and TRBJ1-4; D perhaps matches TRBD1 (5 bases). Looked up from germline, CDR1 is SGHTA and CDR2 is FQGNSA. Trimming removed 0 bases from V and 8 bases from J, with 19 bases in between. This CDR3 contains 17 residues. The CDR3 nucleotides read TGTGCCAGCAGCTTAGCAACAGGCTCCCTTTTTGGCGAAAAACTGTTTTTT. This sequence encodes CASSLATGSLFGEKLFF.

V usage is TRBV14 and J usage is TRBJ1-1, with D possibly matching TRBD1 (5 bases). Trimming took 1 base from V and 1 from J, leaving 10 bases between them. This CDR3 contains 15 residues. Germline assignment: CDR1 SGHDN and CDR2 FVKESK. DNA of the CDR3: TGTGCCAGCAGCCAAGGACAGATGGGGAACACTGAAGCTTTCTTT. Its protein product is CASSQGQMGNTEAFF.

The chain links TRBV28 to TRBJ1-3; D is perhaps TRBD1 (6 bases). V lost 5 bases and J lost 1, with 9 bases in between. The CDR3 covers 14 residues. The germline V gene has CDR1 MDHEN and CDR2 SYDVKM. The CDR3, as DNA: TGTGCCAGCAGTCGAACAGGGTCTGGAAACACCATATATTTT. As protein: CASSRTGSGNTIYF.

V is TRBV2 and J is TRBJ1-1; 9 bases are a match to TRBD1. Germline CDR1 is SNHLY and CDR2 is FYNNEI. J was trimmed by 5 bases and V by 6 bases; bases with no gene match: 7. CDR3 length: 14 residues. The CDR3 loop is CASSSQGARTEAFF. The CDR3 DNA follows: TGTGCCAGCAGCTCACAGGGGGCAAGAACTGAAGCTTTCTTT.

This clone was detected only a few times. The genes are TRBV4-2 and TRBJ1-1; D unresolved. Germline-derived CDR1 and CDR2 are LGHNA and YNFKEQ. Trimming pared 1 base from V and 0 bases from J, leaving 15 bases between. CDR3 length: 17 residues. As DNA, the CDR3 is TGTGCCAGCAGCCAAGCTAGTCCCGTAGGTATGAACACTGAAGCTTTCTTT. Protein: CASSQASPVGMNTEAFF.